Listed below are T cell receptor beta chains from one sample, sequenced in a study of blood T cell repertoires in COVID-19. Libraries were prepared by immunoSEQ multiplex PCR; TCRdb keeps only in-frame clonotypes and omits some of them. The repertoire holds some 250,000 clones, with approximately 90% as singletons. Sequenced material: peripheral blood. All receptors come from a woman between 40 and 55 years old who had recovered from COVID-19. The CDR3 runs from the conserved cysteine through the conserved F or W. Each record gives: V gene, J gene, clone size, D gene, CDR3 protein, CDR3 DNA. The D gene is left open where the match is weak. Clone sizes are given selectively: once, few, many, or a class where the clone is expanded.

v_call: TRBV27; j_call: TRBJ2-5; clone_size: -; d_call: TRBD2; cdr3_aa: CASSLLIQPGGTWTQYF; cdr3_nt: TGTGCCAGCAGTTTATTAATCCAGCCGGGAGGTACATGGACCCAGTACTTC
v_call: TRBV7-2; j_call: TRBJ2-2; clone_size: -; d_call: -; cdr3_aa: CASSPQTRELFF; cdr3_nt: TGTGCCAGCAGCCCACAGACCCGGGAGCTGTTTTTT
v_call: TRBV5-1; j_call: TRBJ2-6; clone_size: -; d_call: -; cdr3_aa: CASMAVAGANVLTF; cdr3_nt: TGCGCCAGCATGGCGGTTGCTGGGGCCAACGTCCTGACTTTC
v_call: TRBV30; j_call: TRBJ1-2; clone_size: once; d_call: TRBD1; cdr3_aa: CAWSVGTGAGYTF; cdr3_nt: TGTGCCTGGAGTGTAGGGACAGGGGCTGGCTACACCTTC
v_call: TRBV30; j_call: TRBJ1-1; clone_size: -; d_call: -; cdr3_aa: CAWSTRTYTEAFF; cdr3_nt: TGTGCCTGGAGTACTAGGACCTACACTGAAGCTTTCTTT
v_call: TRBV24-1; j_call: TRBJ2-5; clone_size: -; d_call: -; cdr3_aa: CATSEPASETQYF; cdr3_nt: TGTGCCACCAGTGAACCAGCGTCAGAGACCCAGTACTTC
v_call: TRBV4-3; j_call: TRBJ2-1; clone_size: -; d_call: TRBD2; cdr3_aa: CASSGRTSGRNEQFF; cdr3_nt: TGCGCCAGCAGCGGACGGACTAGCGGGAGGAATGAGCAGTTCTTC
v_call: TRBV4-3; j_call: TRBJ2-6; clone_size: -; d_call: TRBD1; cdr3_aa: CASSRQTGSGANVLTF; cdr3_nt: TGCGCCAGCAGCCGCCAGACAGGGTCCGGGGCCAACGTCCTGACTTTC
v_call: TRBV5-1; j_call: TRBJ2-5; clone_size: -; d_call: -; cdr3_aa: CASSLGLQETQYF; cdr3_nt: TGCGCCAGCAGCCTGGGGCTCCAAGAGACCCAGTACTTC
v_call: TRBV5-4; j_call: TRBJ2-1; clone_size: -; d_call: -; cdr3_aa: CASSASLSRSYNEQFF; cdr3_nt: TGTGCCAGCAGCGCCTCCTTGTCGCGCTCCTACAATGAGCAGTTCTTC
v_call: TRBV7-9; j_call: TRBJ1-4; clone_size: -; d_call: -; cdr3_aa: CASSQGATATNEKLFF; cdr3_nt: TGTGCCAGCAGCCAGGGTGCGACCGCAACTAATGAAAAACTGTTTTTT
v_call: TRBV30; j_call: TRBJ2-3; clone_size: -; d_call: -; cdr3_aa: CAWSVGAPQDTQYF; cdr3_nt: TGTGCCTGGAGTGTTGGGGCACCGCAGGATACGCAGTATTTT
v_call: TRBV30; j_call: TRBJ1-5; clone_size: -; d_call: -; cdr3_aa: CACSQGGPWQPQHF; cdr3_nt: TGTGCCTGTTCCCAAGGGGGTCCTTGGCAGCCCCAGCATTTT
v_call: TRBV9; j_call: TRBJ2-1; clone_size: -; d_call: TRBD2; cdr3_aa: CASSPRGVAYNEQFF; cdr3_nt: TGTGCCAGCAGCCCCCGGGGGGTGGCCTACAATGAGCAGTTCTTC
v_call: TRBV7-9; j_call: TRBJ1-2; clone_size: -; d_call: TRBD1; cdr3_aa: CASSLQGALGGYTF; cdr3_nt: TGTGCCAGCAGCCTACAGGGGGCGCTGGGTGGCTACACCTTC
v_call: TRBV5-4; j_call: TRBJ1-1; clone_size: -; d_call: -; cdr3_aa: CASSPGGSVNTEAFF; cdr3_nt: TGTGCCAGCAGCCCGGGAGGGAGTGTGAACACTGAAGCTTTCTTT
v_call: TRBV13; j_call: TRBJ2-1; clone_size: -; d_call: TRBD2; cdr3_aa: CASSGGETYNEQFF; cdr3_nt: TGTGCCAGCAGCGGGGGGGAAACCTACAATGAGCAGTTCTTC
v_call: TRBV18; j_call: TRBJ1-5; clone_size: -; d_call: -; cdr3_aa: CASSPSSGNSNQPQHF; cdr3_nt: TGTGCCAGCTCACCATCGTCGGGGAATAGCAATCAGCCCCAGCATTTT
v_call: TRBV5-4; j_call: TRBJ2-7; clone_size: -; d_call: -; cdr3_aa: CASSLVVEDF; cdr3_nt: TGTGCCAGCAGCTTGGTCGTCGAGGACTTC
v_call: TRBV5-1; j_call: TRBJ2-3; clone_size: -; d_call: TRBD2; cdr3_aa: CASRTAGDRTDTQYF; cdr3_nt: TGCGCCAGCAGGACCGCGGGGGACCGCACAGATACGCAGTATTTT
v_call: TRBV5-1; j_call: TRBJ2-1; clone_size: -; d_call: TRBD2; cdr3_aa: CASSPRTSGTPYNEQFF; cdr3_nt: TGCGCCAGCAGCCCTCGGACTAGCGGGACCCCCTACAATGAGCAGTTCTTC
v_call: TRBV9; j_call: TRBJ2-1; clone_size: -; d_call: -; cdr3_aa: CASSLGRGPYNEQFF; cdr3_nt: TGTGCCAGCAGCTTGGGGCGGGGCCCGTACAATGAGCAGTTCTTC
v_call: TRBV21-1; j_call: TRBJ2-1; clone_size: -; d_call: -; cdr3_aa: CASSRGLAGKHEQFF; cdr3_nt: TGTGCCAGCAGCAGGGGACTAGCGGGAAAACATGAGCAGTTCTTC
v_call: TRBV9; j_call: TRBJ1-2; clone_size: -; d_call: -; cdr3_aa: CASSVGGAWAANYGYTF; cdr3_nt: TGTGCCAGCAGCGTAGGTGGGGCGTGGGCAGCTAACTATGGCTACACCTTC
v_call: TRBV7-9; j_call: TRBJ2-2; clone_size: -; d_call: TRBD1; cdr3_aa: CASSFGGTGTGELFF; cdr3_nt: TGTGCCAGCAGCTTTGGTGGGACAGGGACCGGGGAGCTGTTTTTT